This T cell receptor beta chain was found in a study of shared clonotypes between healthy human individuals. Over several immunoSEQ plates, each subset's genomic DNA was distributed in even portions. The protocol was immunoSEQ multiplex PCR, while the TCRdb copy is restricted to in-frame clones and leaves out a portion. The table shows some 2.3 million clones, with approximately 93% occurring only once. General study points: Despite large depth, sorted-subset datasets appeared incompletely sequenced. Limitation of the genetic and exposure-history diversity represented came from the few donors. It was observed that about 5% of naive CD4 clonotypes were shared across several donors.

V lost 5 bases, J lost 0 bases, and 7 bases lay in between. There are 14 residues in the CDR3. Per germline, CDR1 SEHNR and CDR2 FQNEAQ (reference sequence). Note on this clone: Its antigen is undetermined.

The rearrangement joins TRBV7-9 to TRBJ1-4; D is uncertain. The origin of this receptor is a man aged 18 to 30 in good health. Some clones in this sample may be carry-over from other donors' samples. Sample: naive CD4+ T cells from PBMCs. Noted subset: CD45RA+ positively selected. The CDR3 DNA reads TGTGCCAGCAGCCACACTGCAACTAATGAAAAACTGTTTTTT. It is translated as CASSHTATNEKLFF.